The TCR beta chain described here comes from a study of blood T cell repertoires in COVID-19. Study summary: The United States, Italy and Spain supplied acute and convalescent COVID-19 samples. PBMCs, B-cell-depleted T cells, or T cells were the source of the cDNA or gDNA that made up the material.

The CDR3 length is 15 residues. Original methodology: Reference gene primer amplification gave estimated nucleated cell counts. Data came from immunoSEQ multiplex PCR; TCRdb stores just in-frame clones and leaves some out. The V and J calls and clone size were taken over from that table, and D and trimming were inferred from the DNA. The repertoire holds roughly 230,000 clones, with around 83% as singletons. The genes are TRBV21-1 and TRBJ1-4; the table's TRBD1 call for D was not verified on the DNA. TRBV21-1 constitutes a pseudogene. Material for sequencing was peripheral blood. This TCR came from a woman aged 45-59 years with acute or convalescent COVID-19. The CDR3 reads CARSDRVRRGEKLFF. The CDR3 region has the DNA TGTGCCAGATCGGACAGGGTCCGTCGGGGGGAAAAACTGTTTTTT.